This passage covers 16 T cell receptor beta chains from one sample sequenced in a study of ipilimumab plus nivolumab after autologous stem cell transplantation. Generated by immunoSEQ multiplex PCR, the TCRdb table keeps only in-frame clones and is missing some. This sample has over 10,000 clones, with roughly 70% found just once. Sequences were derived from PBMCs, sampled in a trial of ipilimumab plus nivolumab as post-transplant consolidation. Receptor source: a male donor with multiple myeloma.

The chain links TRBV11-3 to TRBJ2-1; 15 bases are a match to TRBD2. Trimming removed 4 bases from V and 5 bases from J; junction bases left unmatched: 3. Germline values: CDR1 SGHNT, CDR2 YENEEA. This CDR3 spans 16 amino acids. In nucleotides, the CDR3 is TGTGCCAGCAGCTCCTGGACTAGCGGGGGGGACAATGAGCAGTTCTTC. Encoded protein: CASSSWTSGGDNEQFF.

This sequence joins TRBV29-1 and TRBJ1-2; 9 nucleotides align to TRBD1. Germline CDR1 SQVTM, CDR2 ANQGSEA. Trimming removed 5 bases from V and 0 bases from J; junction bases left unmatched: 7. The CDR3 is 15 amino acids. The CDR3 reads CSVFTGGLANYGYTF. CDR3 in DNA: TGCAGCGTTTTCACAGGGGGCTTAGCTAACTATGGCTACACCTTC.

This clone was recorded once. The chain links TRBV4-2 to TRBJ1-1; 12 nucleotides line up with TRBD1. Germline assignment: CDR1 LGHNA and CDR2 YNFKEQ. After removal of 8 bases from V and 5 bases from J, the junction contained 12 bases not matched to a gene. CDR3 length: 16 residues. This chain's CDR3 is CASATGDRGLKTEAFF. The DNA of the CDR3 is TGTGCCAGCGCCACGGGGGACAGGGGGCTCAAAACTGAAGCTTTCTTT.

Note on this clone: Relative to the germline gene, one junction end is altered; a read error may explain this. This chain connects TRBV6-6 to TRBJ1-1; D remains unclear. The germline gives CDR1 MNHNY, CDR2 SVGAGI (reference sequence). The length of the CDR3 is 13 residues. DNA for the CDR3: TGTGCCATCAGTGAGTCTGTGGTTACTGAAGCTTTCTTT. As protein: CAISESVVTEAFF.

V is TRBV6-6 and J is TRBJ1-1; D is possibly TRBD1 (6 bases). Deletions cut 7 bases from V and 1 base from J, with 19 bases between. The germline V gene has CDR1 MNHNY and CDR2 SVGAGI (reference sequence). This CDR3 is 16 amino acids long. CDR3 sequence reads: CASNLRGANTNTEAFF. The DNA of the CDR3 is TGTGCCAGCAACCTACGGGGGGCTAATACGAACACTGAAGCTTTCTTT.

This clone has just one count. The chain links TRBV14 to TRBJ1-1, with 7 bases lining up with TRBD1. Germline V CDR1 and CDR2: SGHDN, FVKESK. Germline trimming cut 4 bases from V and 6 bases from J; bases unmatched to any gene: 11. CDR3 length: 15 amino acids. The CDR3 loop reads CASSPGQSMRAEAFF. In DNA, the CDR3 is TGTGCCAGCAGCCCGGGACAGTCCATGCGGGCTGAAGCTTTCTTT.

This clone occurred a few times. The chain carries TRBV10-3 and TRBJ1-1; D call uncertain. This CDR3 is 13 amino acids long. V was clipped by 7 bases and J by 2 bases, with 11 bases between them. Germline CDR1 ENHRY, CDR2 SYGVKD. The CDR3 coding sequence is TGTGCCATCAAAGGGCAGATAAACACTGAAGCTTTCTTT. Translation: CAIKGQINTEAFF.

CDR3 amino acids: CASSLRGERQFF. The CDR3 region has the DNA TGTGCCAGCAGCCTCCGAGGGGAAAGGCAGTTCTTC. V usage is TRBV5-6 and J usage is TRBJ2-1; possibly TRBD1 or TRBD2 for D (5 bases each). Trimming took off 4 bases at V and 12 bases at J, with 14 bases between the two ends. Germline V CDR1 and CDR2: SGHDT, YYEEEE. The CDR3 extends over 12 amino acids.

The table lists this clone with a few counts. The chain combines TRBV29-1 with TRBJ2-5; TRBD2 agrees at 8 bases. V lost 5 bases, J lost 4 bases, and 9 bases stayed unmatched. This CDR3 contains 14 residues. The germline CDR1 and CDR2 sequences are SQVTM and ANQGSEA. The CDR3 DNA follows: TGCAGCGTTCGCGGGGCGGGGGGCCTAGAGACCCAGTACTTC. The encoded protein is CSVRGAGGLETQYF. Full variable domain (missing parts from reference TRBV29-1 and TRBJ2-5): SAVISQKPSRDICQRGTSLTIQCQVDSQVTMMFWYRQQPGQSLTLIATANQGSEATYESGFVIDKFPISRPNLTFSTLTVSNMSPEDSSIYLCSVRGAGGLETQYFGPGTRLLVL.

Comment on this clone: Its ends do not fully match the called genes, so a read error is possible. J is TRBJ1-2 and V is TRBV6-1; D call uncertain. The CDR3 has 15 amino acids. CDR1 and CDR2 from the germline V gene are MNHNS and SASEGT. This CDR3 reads CAISEGLVDGGGYTF. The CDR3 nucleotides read TGTGCCATCAGTGAAGGCCTAGTGGATGGCGGGGGCTACACCTTC.

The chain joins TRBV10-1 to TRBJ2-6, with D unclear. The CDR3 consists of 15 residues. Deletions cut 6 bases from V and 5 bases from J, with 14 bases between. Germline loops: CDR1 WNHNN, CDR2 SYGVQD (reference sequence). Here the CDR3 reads CASRIAQSRANVLTF. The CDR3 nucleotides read TGCGCCAGCAGGATCGCACAAAGTCGGGCCAACGTCCTGACTTTC.

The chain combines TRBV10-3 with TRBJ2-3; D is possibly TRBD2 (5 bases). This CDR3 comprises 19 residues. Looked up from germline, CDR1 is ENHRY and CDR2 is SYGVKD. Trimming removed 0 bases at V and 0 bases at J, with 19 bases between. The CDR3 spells CAISESRVWQDPSTDTQYF. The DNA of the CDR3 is TGTGCCATCAGTGAGTCGAGGGTATGGCAGGACCCGAGCACAGATACGCAGTATTTT.

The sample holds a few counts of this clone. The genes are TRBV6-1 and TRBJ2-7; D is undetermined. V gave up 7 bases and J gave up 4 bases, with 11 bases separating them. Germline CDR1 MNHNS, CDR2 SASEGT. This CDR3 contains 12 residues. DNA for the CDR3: TGTGCCAGCAAATTGGACGGATACGAGCAGTACTTC. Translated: CASKLDGYEQYF.

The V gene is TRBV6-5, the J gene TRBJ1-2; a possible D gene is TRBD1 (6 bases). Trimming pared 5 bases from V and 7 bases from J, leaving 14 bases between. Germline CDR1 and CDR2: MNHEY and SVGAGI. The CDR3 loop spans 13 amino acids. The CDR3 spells CASSPWGGGGYTF. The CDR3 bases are TGTGCCAGCAGTCCCTGGGGAGGGGGTGGCTACACCTTC.

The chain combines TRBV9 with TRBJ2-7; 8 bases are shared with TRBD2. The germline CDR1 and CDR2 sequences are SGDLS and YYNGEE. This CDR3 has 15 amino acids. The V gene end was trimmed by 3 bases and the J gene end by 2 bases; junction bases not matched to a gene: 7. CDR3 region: CASSAPTSAPYEQYF. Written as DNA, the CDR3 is TGTGCCAGCAGCGCCCCGACTAGCGCACCCTACGAGCAGTACTTC.

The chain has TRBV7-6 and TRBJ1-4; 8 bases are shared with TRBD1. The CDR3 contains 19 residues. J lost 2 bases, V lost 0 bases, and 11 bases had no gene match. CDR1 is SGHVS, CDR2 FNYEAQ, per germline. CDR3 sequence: CASSLASRGLRRTNEKLFF. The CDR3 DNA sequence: TGTGCCAGCAGCTTAGCGTCCAGGGGGCTGCGGCGCACTAATGAAAAACTGTTTTTT.